This TCR beta chain originates from a study of PD-1 blockade in mismatch repair-deficient tumors. Study summary: Enrolled 2013-2016, patients had progressing, pretreated mismatch repair-deficient cancers of around 12 types.

This CDR3 has 17 residues. Per the germline V gene, CDR1 is SGHRS and CDR2 is YFSETQ. V was clipped by 5 bases and J by 6 bases, with 26 bases between them. Sequenced by immunoSEQ multiplex PCR; TCRdb stores in-frame clones only, minus some. The table has about 51,000 clones, roughly three quarters seen once. A few pembrolizumab responders had their TCRs sequenced. This sequence was found in an adult with mismatch repair-deficient cancer. Material: peripheral blood, obtained 4 weeks after starting pembrolizumab. J is TRBJ1-1 and V is TRBV5-1; no firm D call. CDR3 residues: CASRRLNRDPQDSEAFF. CDR3 DNA sequence: TGCGCCAGCAGAAGACTTAATAGAGACCCTCAGGACTCTGAAGCTTTCTTT.